A single sample gave rise to the 25 T cell receptor beta chains below, sequenced in a study of CD8+CD57+ T cells in acquired aplastic anemia. The authors sequenced patients whose flow cytometry had shown CD8+CD57+ cell expansion. TCR beta VDJ combinations and CDR3 sequences were profiled from genomic DNA. TCRdb reprocessed the reads via MiXCR and lists one record per CDR3 protein. Here the sample spans 160,000 or so distinct CDR3 sequences, 40% to 55% being singletons. The sample consisted of sorted CD4+, CD8+, or CD8+CD57+ T cells (not recorded which) from PBMCs. The receptor source for this set is a human donor with aplastic anemia.

This clonotype appeared a few times. The V call is TRBV19, the J call TRBJ1-5, with TRBD1 matching 9 bases. The junction had 9 bases not matched to a gene; V was cut back by 5 bases and J by 7 bases. From germline, CDR1 is LNHDA and CDR2 SQIVND (reference sequence). The CDR3 has 15 amino acids. CDR3 nucleotides: TGTGCCAGTAGTCCGGGGGACAGGGTGATCCAGCCCCAGCATTTT. Its protein is CASSPGDRVIQPQHF.

There are a few counts of this clonotype. This may arise from a read error, as a much more abundant clone is one base away. Lacking the conserved final phenylalanine or tryptophan, this CDR3 likely reflects a read error. V usage is TRBV6-1 and J usage is TRBJ1-6; no definite D call. The CDR3 consists of 13 residues. Trimming shortened V by 4 bases and J by 7 bases, and 8 bases separated the two germline ends. Germline V gives CDR1 MNHNS, CDR2 SASEGT. CDR3 protein: CASSAAWNSPLHL. The CDR3 region has the DNA TGTGCCAGCAGTGCGGCCTGGAATTCACCCCTCCACCTT.

The V and J genes are TRBV7-9 and TRBJ2-7; no reliable D call. Trimming left V 7 bases short and J 2 bases short, with 9 bases between. Germline lookup yields CDR1 SEHNR and CDR2 FQNEAQ (reference sequence). This CDR3 is built from 12 residues. Here the CDR3 reads CASTPLAYEQYF. The CDR3 nucleotides read TGTGCCAGCACCCCCTTGGCCTACGAGCAGTACTTC.

V gene TRBV7-3 combines with J gene TRBJ2-7; weak D call: TRBD1 (5 bases). The V end lost 6 bases, the J end lost 6 bases, and 21 bases lay between the germline ends. Per germline, CDR1 SGHTA and CDR2 FQGTGA. The CDR3 extends over 15 amino acids. The CDR3 is CASRPGQGPPSEQYF. CDR3 nucleotides: TGTGCCAGCAGGCCAGGGCAGGGCCCCCCTTCCGAGCAGTACTTC.

With regard to this clonotype: A much larger clone differs from this one at a single base, so this may be a read error. The V gene is TRBV20-1, the J gene TRBJ2-7, with 7 nucleotides matching TRBD1. V trimming: 0 bases; J trimming: 7 bases; junction bases outside the gene matches: 9. Per the germline V gene, CDR1 is DFQATT and CDR2 is SNEGSKA (reference sequence). This CDR3 spans 14 amino acids. The CDR3 here is CSARDLYRGDEQYF. CDR3 in DNA: TGCAGTGCTAGAGATCTCTACAGGGGCGATGAGCAGTACTTC.

The genes are TRBV19 and TRBJ2-1; D perhaps matches TRBD2 (6 bases). The germline gives CDR1 LNHDA, CDR2 SQIVND (reference sequence). V lost 5 bases and J 8 bases, leaving 19 bases between the germline ends. CDR3 length equals 15 residues. The CDR3 spells CASSSRERSSDEQFF. The CDR3 bases are TGTGCCAGTAGTTCCCGGGAGCGATCTAGCGATGAGCAGTTCTTC.

The chain carries TRBV2 and TRBJ2-1; 8 bases are shared with TRBD1. Looked up from germline, CDR1 is SNHLY and CDR2 is FYNNEI. V was clipped by 3 bases and J by 12 bases; unmatched bases: 4. This CDR3 comprises 12 residues. The CDR3 protein is CASSDRGTGQFF. The CDR3 bases are TGTGCCAGCAGTGACCGAGGGACAGGGCAGTTCTTC.

This sequence joins TRBV10-3 and TRBJ2-7; 7 bases are shared with TRBD1. The junction had 9 bases not matched to a gene; V was cut back by 3 bases and J by 4 bases. Germline V lookup: CDR1 ENHRY, CDR2 SYGVKD. This CDR3 is built from 15 residues. The CDR3 sequence: CAISDTTGLSYEQYF. CDR3 sequence (DNA): TGTGCCATCAGTGATACGACAGGGCTTAGTTACGAGCAGTACTTC.

This clonotype was detected many times. This chain joins TRBV6-6 and TRBJ1-1, with 8 bases that match TRBD1. The V gene end was trimmed by 4 bases and the J gene end by 8 bases; junction bases not matched to a gene: 15. CDR1 and CDR2 (germline): MNHNY, SVGAGI (reference sequence). The length of the CDR3 is 16 residues. CDR3 DNA: TGTGCCAGCAGTTTCCGCCCCGGGACAGGCCCCCACGAAGCTTTCTTT. It translates to CASSFRPGTGPHEAFF.

The chain joins TRBV12-3 or TRBV12-4 to TRBJ1-2, with 8 bases fitting TRBD1. CDR3 length equals 15 residues. V dropped 6 bases and J dropped 5; count of bases not matched to a gene: 11. This CDR3 reads CASRSGTGKGYGYTF. The CDR3 bases are TGTGCCAGCAGGTCCGGGACAGGCAAGGGATATGGCTACACCTTC.

The chain links TRBV20-1 to TRBJ2-3; a weak D match, TRBD2 (7 bases). Trimming left V 4 bases short and J 4 bases short, with 9 bases between. The CDR3 length is 12 residues. CDR1 and CDR2 from the germline V gene are DFQATT and SNEGSKA (reference sequence). In DNA form, the CDR3 reads TGCAGTGCTACGCGGGGGCCAGATACGCAGTATTTT. It encodes CSATRGPDTQYF.

This clonotype was observed once. The rearrangement links TRBV20-1 to TRBJ2-5; D uncertain. CDR1 and CDR2 (germline): DFQATT, SNEGSKA (reference sequence). This CDR3 region has 9 residues. V lost 6 bases, J lost 1 base, and 0 bases lay in between. This CDR3 reads CSAQETQYF. The CDR3 DNA reads TGCAGTGCCCAAGAGACCCAGTACTTC.

The V and J genes are TRBV15 and TRBJ1-2, with TRBD1 identical over 8 bases. The junction had 3 bases not matched to a gene; V was cut back by 2 bases and J by 4 bases. Per germline, CDR1 LNHNV and CDR2 YYDKDF (reference sequence). This CDR3 contains 14 residues. The CDR3 DNA sequence: TGTGCCACCAGCAGACCCGGGACAGGCTATGGCTACACCTTC. Translation: CATSRPGTGYGYTF.

This chain uses TRBV6-1 with TRBJ2-1, with D maybe TRBD2 (6 bases). The CDR3 is 16 residues long. Germline CDR1 and CDR2: MNHNS and SASEGT. Trimming stripped 5 bases from V and 1 base from J, with 15 bases between. DNA of the CDR3: TGTGCCAGCAGTCCCCTTGGCGGGGCTTCCTACAATGAGCAGTTCTTC. It codes for CASSPLGGASYNEQFF.

This sequence joins TRBV3-1 and TRBJ2-5; a weak D match, TRBD1 (5 bases). The V and J ends lost 0 bases and 2 bases respectively, with 10 bases between them. Germline V gene lookup returns CDR1 LGHDT and CDR2 YNNKEL (reference sequence). The CDR3 totals 15 residues. DNA for the CDR3: TGTGCCAGCAGCCAAGATTGGGCAGGGCAAGAGACCCAGTACTTC. This encodes CASSQDWAGQETQYF.

This clonotype was seen repeatedly, ten times or more. The genes are TRBV11-3 and TRBJ2-3, with D unresolved. Germline CDR1 is SGHNT and CDR2 is YENEEA. The CDR3 consists of 13 residues. Trimming cost V 3 bases and J 4 bases, with 8 bases left between them. CDR3 sequence: CASSFSVSDTQYF. CDR3 nucleotide sequence: TGTGCCAGCAGCTTTTCCGTGTCAGATACGCAGTATTTT.

The V gene is TRBV2, the J gene TRBJ1-5; the D gene is possibly TRBD1 (5 bases). In germline, CDR1 is SNHLY, CDR2 FYNNEI. This CDR3 spans 14 amino acids. V lost 5 bases and J lost 0, with 8 bases in between. As DNA, the CDR3 is TGTGCCAGCAGTCGACAGTTTAGCAATCAGCCCCAGCATTTT. Its protein is CASSRQFSNQPQHF.

This clonotype has a count of ten or more. CDR3 sequence: CASSLSPQETQYF. As DNA, the CDR3 is TGTGCCAGCAGTTTAAGTCCCCAAGAGACCCAGTACTTC. The rearrangement links TRBV12-3 or TRBV12-4 to TRBJ2-5; D remains unclear. Trimming took 2 bases from V and 1 from J, leaving 5 bases between them. This CDR3 is 13 amino acids long.

Many counts were recorded for this clonotype. This sequence joins TRBV5-1 and TRBJ2-3; D unresolved. The CDR3 has 16 residues. In germline, CDR1 is SGHRS, CDR2 YFSETQ. V lost 0 bases and J 1 base, leaving 12 bases between the germline ends. For the CDR3, the DNA is TGCGCCAGCAGCTTGGATCACCTGATGGGCACAGATACGCAGTATTTT. As protein: CASSLDHLMGTDTQYF.

In this sample, this clonotype turned up a few times. This may be a read error, as it is one base from a much larger clone. This chain connects TRBV19 to TRBJ2-2; D is unclear. The CDR3 is made up of 16 amino acids. Germline V CDR1 and CDR2: LNHDA, SQIVND (reference sequence). Trimming left V 3 bases short and J 3 bases short, with 14 bases between. The CDR3 DNA reads TGTGCCAGTAGTATGGGAAGAACTGGTCACACCGGGGAGCTGTTTTTT. Its protein product is CASSMGRTGHTGELFF.

This clonotype occurred many times. The chain employs TRBV9 and TRBJ1-5, with D perhaps TRBD1 (6 bases). V was trimmed by 0 bases and J by 4 bases, leaving 8 bases between them. Germline lookup yields CDR1 SGDLS and CDR2 YYNGEE. The CDR3 consists of 14 residues. CDR3 DNA sequence: TGTGCCAGCAGCGTAGGGACAGCGAATCAGCCCCAGCATTTT. It encodes CASSVGTANQPQHF. The full variable domain, rest sourced from reference TRBV9 and TRBJ1-5, is DSGVTQTPKHLITATGQRVTLRCSPRSGDLSVYWYQQSLDQGLQFLIQYYNGEERAKGNILERFSAQQFPDLHSELNLSSLELGDSALYFCASSVGTANQPQHFGDGTRLSIL.

The chain combines TRBV6-5 with TRBJ1-4; D is possibly TRBD1 (6 bases). Germline CDR1 MNHEY, CDR2 SVGAGI. The CDR3 is made up of 15 amino acids. V gave up 2 bases and J gave up 1 base, with 8 bases separating them. The CDR3 DNA follows: TGTGCCAGCAGTTACGGACAGATAACTAATGAAAAACTGTTTTTT. Protein: CASSYGQITNEKLFF.

This clonotype was picked up many times. The gene calls are TRBV20-1 and TRBJ2-1; perhaps TRBD2 as D (6 bases). V lost 5 bases, J lost 6 bases, and 17 bases lay in between. The germline V gene has CDR1 DFQATT and CDR2 SNEGSKA (reference sequence). The CDR3 loop spans 14 amino acids. DNA for the CDR3: TGCAGTGCTCCCGGGCCGGGACTCATCAATGAGCAGTTCTTC. It translates to CSAPGPGLINEQFF.

The rearrangement links TRBV12-1 to TRBJ2-2. TRBV12-1 is noted as a pseudogene. The length of the CDR3 is 15 residues. The CDR3 DNA reads TGTGCCAGCAGCTTAGCGGGGGAGAACACCGGGGAGCTGCTTTTT. Residues: CASSLAGENTGELLF.

The chain combines TRBV29-1 with TRBJ2-7; TRBD2 aligns across 7 bases. With V trimmed by 5 bases and J by 3 bases, 13 bases remained unmatched. CDR1 is SQVTM, CDR2 ANQGSEA, per germline. The CDR3 has 15 residues. The DNA for the CDR3 is TGCAGCGTTCCTCCCCACTTCTGGACTAGCTACGAGCAGTACTTC. This translates into CSVPPHFWTSYEQYF.